What follows are 16 T cell receptor beta chains derived from one specimen sequenced in a study of Ad26.COV2.S vaccination and SARS-CoV-2 variants. Treatment specified: roughly 18 received Ad26.COV2.S at low or high dose, single or two shots; 5 received placebo; per-sample allocation not given. Sampling was performed 63 days after the first vaccine or placebo injection. Produced via immunoSEQ multiplex PCR; TCRdb's table is partial and in-frame only. The table records about 400,000 clones, about 88% of them present only once. The sequencing used peripheral blood, collected in a trial of Ad26.COV2.S vaccine versus placebo. The origin of the receptors is a person aged 18-60 years who received the Ad26.COV2.S COVID-19 vaccine or a placebo.

The chain recombines TRBV11-2 with TRBJ2-7; 7 bases fit TRBD2. Losses at the gene ends were 7 bases for V and 2 bases for J; bases not matched to a gene: 8. The CDR3 is 14 residues long. CDR1 is SGHAT, CDR2 FQNNGV, per germline. This CDR3 reads CASTPSGGPYEQYF. CDR3 DNA: TGTGCCAGCACCCCTAGCGGCGGACCCTACGAGCAGTACTTC.

The rearrangement uses TRBV3-1 (or the pseudogene TRBV3-2) and TRBJ2-2, with D possibly TRBD2 on 6 matching bases. V lost 0 bases and J lost 3, with 11 bases in between. This CDR3 comprises 16 residues. CDR1 is LGHDT, CDR2 YNNKEL, per germline (reference sequence). The CDR3 DNA follows: TGTGCCAGCAGCCAAGATGGTAGCGGTCACACCGGGGAGCTGTTTTTT. Amino acid sequence: CASSQDGSGHTGELFF.

The CDR3 sequence: CASSSFGGAGEKLFF. For the CDR3, the DNA is TGTGCCAGCAGTTCCTTCGGGGGGGCGGGTGAAAAACTGTTTTTT. The V gene is TRBV6-6, the J gene TRBJ1-4; D is perhaps TRBD1 (6 bases). V was shortened by 4 bases and J by 7 bases, with 16 bases between the two germline ends. Looked up from germline, CDR1 is MNHNY and CDR2 is SVGAGI (reference sequence). The CDR3 is 15 amino acids.

The chain uses TRBV3-1 (or the pseudogene TRBV3-2) and TRBJ2-4; no definite D call. V shed 4 bases and J shed 5 bases, with 12 bases lying between them. The CDR3 runs to 14 residues. Per germline, CDR1 LGHDT and CDR2 YNNKEL (reference sequence). The CDR3 nucleotides read TGTGCCAGCAGCCTACGTCCGGCAGAAAACATTCAGTACTTC. Translating gives CASSLRPAENIQYF.

This clone was found a few times. V usage is TRBV5-6 and J usage is TRBJ2-7; TRBD2 agrees at 12 bases. Per germline, CDR1 SGHDT and CDR2 YYEEEE. The CDR3 loop spans 17 amino acids. Trimming removed 4 bases from V and 2 bases from J; junction bases left unmatched: 10. The CDR3 region has the DNA TGTGCCAGCAGCGACGGACTAGCGGGATGGCGTGCCTACGAGCAGTACTTC. It encodes CASSDGLAGWRAYEQYF. Looking up the rest from reference TRBV5-6 and TRBJ2-7 gives the full variable domain: DAGVTQSPTHLIKTRGQQVTLRCSPKSGHDTVSWYQQALGQGPQFIFQYYEEEERQRGNFPDRFSGHQFPNYSSELNVNALLLGDSALYLCASSDGLAGWRAYEQYFGPGTRLTVT.

The rearrangement links TRBV6-5 to TRBJ1-1; no definite D call. V was cut by 7 bases and J by 4 bases, with 16 bases left in between. This CDR3 has 14 residues. Germline-derived CDR1 and CDR2 are MNHEY and SVGAGI. The chain's CDR3 is CASIIAGGSTEAFF. CDR3 sequence (DNA): TGTGCCAGCATCATAGCGGGAGGGTCCACTGAAGCTTTCTTT.

V usage is TRBV9 and J usage is TRBJ1-1, with D perhaps matching TRBD1 (6 bases). Germline V gene data show CDR1 as SGDLS and CDR2 as YYNGEE. V shed 3 bases and J shed 1 base, with 7 bases lying between them. CDR3 size: 13 residues. CDR3 sequence reads: CASSGGGNTEAFF. The CDR3 DNA follows: TGTGCCAGCAGCGGAGGGGGGAACACTGAAGCTTTCTTT.

The V gene is TRBV3-1 (or the pseudogene TRBV3-2), the J gene TRBJ2-3, with D perhaps TRBD2 (6 bases). Per the germline V gene, CDR1 is LGHDT and CDR2 is YNNKEL (reference sequence). The CDR3 totals 15 residues. Deletions cut 6 bases from V and 2 bases from J, with 15 bases between. The CDR3 spells CASREGGAHTDTQYF. DNA for the CDR3: TGTGCCAGCAGGGAAGGCGGGGCACACACAGATACGCAGTATTTT.

This clone has a count of ten or more. The rearrangement uses TRBV24-1 and TRBJ1-3; D gene unclear. The CDR3 is 16 amino acids. Germline CDR1 is KGHDR and CDR2 is SFDVKD. V lost 4 bases and J 0 bases, leaving 12 bases between the germline ends. The CDR3 nucleotides read TGTGCCACCAGTGAACGAGACGGGGTCTCTGGAAACACCATATATTTT. Encoded protein: CATSERDGVSGNTIYF.

V and J are TRBV28 and TRBJ1-2; 10 nucleotides align to TRBD1. Germline trimming cut 1 base from V and 2 bases from J; bases unmatched to any gene: 7. From germline, CDR1 is MDHEN and CDR2 SYDVKM. The CDR3 totals 17 residues. CDR3 residues: CASSLYTWTGGNYGYTF. In nucleotides, the CDR3 is TGTGCCAGCAGTTTATATACTTGGACAGGGGGAAACTATGGCTACACCTTC.

This chain uses TRBV10-3 with TRBJ1-2; D unresolved. The CDR3 has 13 residues. Germline values: CDR1 ENHRY, CDR2 SYGVKD. V lost 7 bases and J lost 6, with 15 bases in between. The CDR3 bases are TGTGCCATCACCCTAAGGATCAGAGATGGCTACACCTTC. This sequence encodes CAITLRIRDGYTF.

The chain employs TRBV11-2 and TRBJ2-5; the D gene is possibly TRBD2 (6 bases). With 5 bases removed from V and 5 bases from J, the gap between germline ends came to 12 bases. Germline loops: CDR1 SGHAT, CDR2 FQNNGV. The CDR3 runs to 13 residues. As DNA, the CDR3 is TGTGCCAGCAGCCCTCCTGGGGGGGAGACCCAGTACTTC. Translated: CASSPPGGETQYF.

The rearrangement joins TRBV19 to TRBJ1-3; D gene unclear. V lost 6 bases and J 2 bases, leaving 11 bases between the germline ends. The CDR3 extends over 14 amino acids. The germline gives CDR1 LNHDA, CDR2 SQIVND (reference sequence). CDR3 protein: CASRLGAPGNTIYF. CDR3 sequence (DNA): TGTGCCAGTAGGCTGGGAGCCCCTGGAAACACCATATATTTT.

The CDR3 nucleotides read TGTGCCAGCAGCCAAGACGGCCTCTACAATGAGCAGTTCTTC. Amino acids: CASSQDGLYNEQFF. The chain employs TRBV3-1 (or the pseudogene TRBV3-2) and TRBJ2-1; D is undetermined. Germline V gene sequence: CDR1 LGHDT, CDR2 YNNKEL (reference sequence). CDR3 length: 14 amino acids. V was trimmed by 0 bases and J by 3 bases, leaving 6 bases between them.

The V gene is TRBV28, the J gene TRBJ2-1; D gene ambiguous. This CDR3 has 14 residues. Trimming removed 7 bases from V and 1 base from J, with 11 bases in between. In germline, CDR1 is MDHEN, CDR2 SYDVKM. The DNA for the CDR3 is TGTGCCAGCATCCCGGCTAGATCCTACAATGAGCAGTTCTTC. Translated: CASIPARSYNEQFF.

The chain links TRBV19 to TRBJ2-1, with D possibly being TRBD2 (5 bases). Trimming stripped 4 bases from V and 3 bases from J, with 16 bases between. CDR1 is LNHDA and CDR2 is SQIVND in the germline V gene (reference sequence). The CDR3 has 16 residues. CDR3 protein: CASSTGGVSRYNEQFF. The CDR3 region has the DNA TGTGCCAGTAGTACAGGAGGAGTTAGCCGCTACAATGAGCAGTTCTTC.